A single sample gave rise to the 23 T cell receptor beta chains below, sequenced in a study of shared clonotypes between healthy human individuals. Produced via immunoSEQ multiplex PCR; TCRdb's table is partial and in-frame only. Among 650,000 to 800,000 clones, 90% to 95% were seen once, and the ten largest hold approximately 25%. Naive CD8 cells lacked CD45RO and underwent positive selection for CCR7, leaving out terminally differentiated effector memory CD45RA+ cells. Sequenced input: naive CD8+ T cells sorted from blood. These receptors originate from a man aged 30-40 years in good health.

The chain uses TRBV7-9 and TRBJ1-2; D unresolved. The V gene lost 5 bases and the J gene lost 3 bases, with 16 bases spanning the gap. The germline V gene has CDR1 SEHNR and CDR2 FQNEAQ (reference sequence). The CDR3 totals 15 residues. The CDR3 DNA follows: TGTGCCAGCAGCCCCAGGACCGCCCTTGACTATGGCTACACCTTC. Its translation: CASSPRTALDYGYTF.

The chain employs TRBV6-5 and TRBJ1-2; D may be TRBD1 (5 bases). Trimming took off 1 base at V and 3 bases at J, with 9 bases between the two ends. CDR3 length equals 14 residues. Germline V gene sequence: CDR1 MNHEY, CDR2 SVGAGI. CDR3 DNA sequence: TGTGCCAGCAGTTACTTCGGGGGAGACTATGGCTACACCTTC. This gives the protein CASSYFGGDYGYTF.

V usage is TRBV13 and J usage is TRBJ2-1; the D is unclear. In germline, CDR1 is PRHDT, CDR2 FYEKMQ (reference sequence). CDR3 size: 14 residues. V was shortened by 0 bases and J by 8 bases, with 11 bases between the two germline ends. The CDR3 region is CASSLGLSGDEQFF. CDR3 in DNA: TGTGCCAGCAGCTTAGGTTTATCAGGCGATGAGCAGTTCTTC.

The rearrangement links TRBV28 to TRBJ1-2; 8 bases map to TRBD1. Trimming at V came to 6 bases and at J to 5 bases, leaving 8 bases not matched to a gene. Germline V gives CDR1 MDHEN, CDR2 SYDVKM. The CDR3 is 14 residues long. As DNA, the CDR3 is TGTGCCAGCAGGGAGGACAGGGAGGGATATGGCTACACCTTC. Translation gives CASREDREGYGYTF.

V gene TRBV7-8 combines with J gene TRBJ2-3, with 10 bases aligning to TRBD2. This CDR3 region has 16 residues. Germline CDR1 is SGHVS and CDR2 is FQNEAQ. V was pared by 5 bases and J by 5 bases, with 10 bases of the junction left unmatched. The CDR3 coding sequence is TGTGCCAGCAGCCCCTTGTCTAGCGGGAGACAAGATACGCAGTATTTT. It translates to CASSPLSSGRQDTQYF. Combining the CDR3 with reference TRBV7-8 and TRBJ2-3 gives the whole variable domain GAGVSQSPRYKVAKRGQDVALRCDPISGHVSLFWYQQALGQGPEFLTYFQNEAQLDKSGLPSDRFFAERPEGSVSTLKIQRTQQEDSAVYLCASSPLSSGRQDTQYFGPGTRLTVL.

Written as DNA, the CDR3 is TGTGCCAGTAGTATACTGTCACAGGGTAGTGGCTACACCTTC. Protein: CASSILSQGSGYTF. V and J are TRBV19 and TRBJ1-2, with D possibly matching TRBD1 (6 bases). Germline-derived CDR1 and CDR2 are LNHDA and SQIVND (reference sequence). This CDR3 has 14 residues. V was shortened by 2 bases and J by 7 bases, with 14 bases between the two germline ends.

The chain has TRBV6-1 and TRBJ2-7, with 7 bases fitting TRBD2. Germline V gene data show CDR1 as MNHNS and CDR2 as SASEGT. The CDR3 extends over 15 amino acids. V gave up 1 base and J gave up 3 bases; unmatched junction bases: 6. The CDR3 DNA follows: TGTGCCAGCAGTGAAGTTCCTAGCGGTTTCTACGAGCAGTACTTC. It specifies CASSEVPSGFYEQYF.

The V gene is TRBV28, the J gene TRBJ2-3, with a weak D call TRBD1 (5 bases). This CDR3 is built from 16 residues. Trimming took 7 bases from V and 4 from J, leaving 21 bases between them. The germline V gene has CDR1 MDHEN and CDR2 SYDVKM. This CDR3 is CASITTVLNPADTQYF. The CDR3, as DNA: TGTGCCAGCATCACGACAGTATTAAATCCGGCAGATACGCAGTATTTT. Looking up the rest from reference TRBV28 and TRBJ2-3 gives the full variable domain: DVKVTQSSRYLVKRTGEKVFLECVQDMDHENMFWYRQDPGLGLRLIYFSYDVKMKEKGDIPEGYSVSREKKERFSLILESASTNQTSMYLCASITTVLNPADTQYFGPGTRLTVL.

V usage is TRBV9 and J usage is TRBJ1-1; TRBD1 might be the D (6 bases). Germline-derived CDR1 and CDR2 are SGDLS and YYNGEE. The ends were cut back, 0 bases at V and 3 bases at J, with 12 bases in the middle. This CDR3 has 15 amino acids. The CDR3 reads CASSVVRGPDTEAFF. The DNA for the CDR3 is TGTGCCAGCAGCGTAGTTCGGGGGCCCGACACTGAAGCTTTCTTT.

Here the CDR3 DNA reads TGTGCCAGCAGCATAACCTACGAGCAGTACTTC. It yields the protein CASSITYEQYF. This chain links TRBV7-9 with TRBJ2-7, with D unresolved. CDR1 is SEHNR and CDR2 is FQNEAQ in the germline V gene (reference sequence). The V end lost 5 bases, the J end lost 2 bases, and 4 bases lay between the germline ends. This CDR3 contains 11 residues.

The DNA of the CDR3 is TGTGCCAGCAGTTACGTAGGGAGGAAAAATCAGCCCCAGCATTTT. This translates into CASSYVGRKNQPQHF. The chain couples TRBV6-6 to TRBJ1-5; D is unresolved. CDR1 is MNHNY, CDR2 SVGAGI, per germline (reference sequence). This CDR3 spans 15 amino acids. V was clipped by 2 bases and J by 4 bases, with 12 bases between them.

The rearrangement joins TRBV30 to TRBJ1-2; D remains ambiguous. CDR1 is GTSNPN and CDR2 is SVGIG in the germline V gene (reference sequence). Trimming took 4 bases from V and 0 from J, leaving 24 bases between them. The CDR3 is made up of 18 amino acids. The CDR3 coding sequence is TGTGCCTGGACCCAGTGGGAATCGGGGATCAGCACTAACTATGGCTACACCTTC. This encodes CAWTQWESGISTNYGYTF. The entire variable domain, with the rest obtained from reference TRBV30 and TRBJ1-2, is as follows: SQTIHQWPATLVQPVGSPLSLECTVEGTSNPNLYWYRQAAGRGLQLLFYSVGIGQISSEVPQNLSASRPQDRQFILSSKKLLLSDSGFYLCAWTQWESGISTNYGYTFGSGTRLTVV.

V gene TRBV4-1 combines with J gene TRBJ1-1; no firm D call. Germline V gene sequence: CDR1 MGHRA, CDR2 YSYEKL. The ends were cut back, 1 base at V and 0 bases at J, with 6 bases in the middle. The length of the CDR3 is 14 residues. CDR3 in amino acids: CASSQGDLNTEAFF. In nucleotides, the CDR3 is TGCGCCAGCAGCCAAGGTGATTTGAACACTGAAGCTTTCTTT.

The chain links TRBV7-6 to TRBJ2-1; D gene uncertain. The V gene lost 4 bases and the J gene lost 6 bases, with 4 bases spanning the gap. This CDR3 has 11 amino acids. CDR1 and CDR2 (germline): SGHVS, FNYEAQ. Written as DNA, the CDR3 is TGTGCCAGCAGCTCACTCAATGAGCAGTTCTTC. It encodes CASSSLNEQFF.

The J gene is TRBJ2-7, the V gene TRBV6-1; 12 nucleotides line up with TRBD1. V was pared by 5 bases and J by 3 bases, with 5 bases of the junction left unmatched. The CDR3 loop spans 15 amino acids. Looked up from germline, CDR1 is MNHNS and CDR2 is SASEGT. The CDR3 loop is CASSPGTGGYYEQYF. The CDR3 bases are TGTGCCAGCAGTCCCGGGACAGGGGGCTACTACGAGCAGTACTTC.

The rearrangement links TRBV28 to TRBJ2-3; 16 bases fit TRBD2. Per the germline V gene, CDR1 is MDHEN and CDR2 is SYDVKM. V lost 3 bases to trimming and J lost 5 bases; unmatched junction nucleotides: 11. The CDR3 length is 19 residues. The CDR3 DNA sequence: TGTGCCAGCAGTTTCATGCCTGGGACTAGCGGGAGGGGCGGAGATACGCAGTATTTT. It encodes CASSFMPGTSGRGGDTQYF.

The chain couples TRBV7-2 to TRBJ1-2; TRBD1 is a possible D gene (5 bases). CDR1 SGHTA and CDR2 FQGNSA come from the germline V gene. V lost 2 bases to trimming and J lost 8 bases, with 18 bases between them. The CDR3 totals 15 residues. The CDR3 here is CASSLSGGIVRGYTF. The CDR3 DNA follows: TGTGCCAGCAGCTTATCTGGGGGGATAGTAAGAGGCTACACCTTC. Drawing the rest from reference TRBV7-2 and TRBJ1-2, the complete variable domain is GAGVSQSPSNKVTEKGKDVELRCDPISGHTALYWYRQSLGQGLEFLIYFQGNSAPDKSGLPSDRFSAERTGGSVSTLTIQRTQQEDSAVYLCASSLSGGIVRGYTFGSGTRLTVV.

The CDR3 spells CASSLFIRASGSGTGELFF. CDR3 DNA: TGTGCCAGCAGTTTATTTATTCGGGCTAGCGGGAGTGGTACCGGGGAGCTGTTTTTT. V gene TRBV28 combines with J gene TRBJ2-2; TRBD2 aligns across 10 bases. This CDR3 region has 19 residues. From germline, CDR1 is MDHEN and CDR2 SYDVKM. The ends lost 1 base at V and 5 bases at J; junction bases unmatched: 13.

This chain connects TRBV9 to TRBJ2-1; D might be TRBD2 (5 bases). This CDR3 comprises 16 residues. The germline V gene has CDR1 SGDLS and CDR2 YYNGEE. Trimming took off 0 bases at V and 11 bases at J, with 21 bases between the two ends. The CDR3 spells CASSVVGRGVSTQQFF. As DNA, the CDR3 is TGTGCCAGCAGCGTAGTTGGTCGGGGAGTCTCGACCCAGCAGTTCTTC.

This chain joins TRBV11-2 and TRBJ1-2; D ambiguous. Germline V gene data show CDR1 as SGHAT and CDR2 as FQNNGV. With 0 bases removed from V and 3 bases from J, the gap between germline ends came to 17 bases. The CDR3 has 17 amino acids. This CDR3 reads CASSLEDGRQNHYGYTF. CDR3 bases: TGTGCCAGCAGCTTAGAGGACGGGAGGCAAAACCACTATGGCTACACCTTC.

This clone was detected only a few times. The CDR3 region has the DNA TGTGCCAGCAGTGAACGAGGGCGGGAGGGATATGGCTACACCTTC. Protein product: CASSERGREGYGYTF. This chain connects TRBV2 to TRBJ1-2, with D unresolved. The CDR3 is 15 amino acids. Germline loops: CDR1 SNHLY, CDR2 FYNNEI. Deletions cut 2 bases from V and 5 bases from J, with 15 bases between.

This clone was recorded once. The rearrangement links TRBV5-1 to TRBJ2-1, with 11 positions matching TRBD2. In germline, CDR1 is SGHRS, CDR2 YFSETQ. The CDR3 sequence is 17 residues long. V dropped 1 base and J dropped 7; count of bases not matched to a gene: 10. The CDR3 bases are TGCGCCAGCAGCTTGAATAGCGGGAGGGAGTCTCGGAATGAGCAGTTCTTC. The encoded protein is CASSLNSGRESRNEQFF.

The chain uses TRBV27 and TRBJ1-5; D gene ambiguous. The CDR3 totals 14 residues. CDR1 is MNHEY, CDR2 SMNVEV, per germline (reference sequence). Trimming removed 4 bases from V and 4 bases from J, with 11 bases in between. In DNA, the CDR3 is TGTGCCAGCAGTTCTGAGCAGGTAAATCAGCCCCAGCATTTT. This sequence encodes CASSSEQVNQPQHF.